The 5 T cell receptor beta chains below come from one sample, sequenced in a study of OX40 agonist ivuxolimab in advanced cancers. Some clones are missing from TCRdb's copy, which holds only in-frame ones; the method was immunoSEQ multiplex PCR. The profile shows tens of thousands of clones, 88% of them singletons. The sample was CD4+ or CD8+ T cells sorted from blood, taken in a trial of the OX40 agonist ivuxolimab. Source of these receptors: an adult with an advanced solid tumor such as melanoma, head and neck, liver or kidney cancer.

The V call is TRBV7-6, the J call TRBJ1-1, with 9 bases fitting TRBD1. The J segment lost 10 bases and the V segment lost 1 base, leaving 7 bases of the junction unmatched. CDR3 length: 14 residues. Germline assignment: CDR1 SGHVS and CDR2 FNYEAQ. For the CDR3, the DNA is TGTGCCAGCAGCTTAGTCCGACAGGGGGGGACAGCTTTCTTT. Residues: CASSLVRQGGTAFF. Variable domain in full (rest from reference TRBV7-6 and TRBJ1-1): GAGVSQSPRYKVTKRGQDVALRCDPISGHVSLYWYRQALGQGPEFLTYFNYEAQQDKSGLPNDRFSAERPEGSISTLTIQRTEQRDSAMYRCASSLVRQGGTAFFGQGTRLTVV.

The V gene is TRBV6-5, the J gene TRBJ1-2; D is undetermined. From germline, CDR1 is MNHEY and CDR2 SVGAGI. Between the trimmed V and J ends, which lost 6 bases and 5 bases, there was a span of 10 bases. The CDR3 spans 12 residues. CDR3 DNA sequence: TGTGCCAGCAGCCCTTCGGCTTATGGCTACACCTTC. Amino acids: CASSPSAYGYTF.

This sequence joins TRBV6-5 and TRBJ2-5; D remains unclear. V was cut by 1 base and J by 4 bases, with 7 bases left in between. This CDR3 is 13 amino acids long. Germline loops: CDR1 MNHEY, CDR2 SVGAGI. The CDR3 protein is CASSYLDGETQYF. The DNA of the CDR3 is TGTGCCAGCAGTTACTTGGACGGAGAGACCCAGTACTTC.

The CDR3 nucleotides are TGTGCCAGCAAACCGGGACAGTACTTCCACACCTTC. This translates into CASKPGQYFHTF. The chain recombines TRBV2 with TRBJ1-2; TRBD1 aligns across 7 bases. Germline lookup yields CDR1 SNHLY and CDR2 FYNNEI. The CDR3 has 12 residues. J was trimmed by 12 bases and V by 7 bases; bases with no gene match: 11.

V gene TRBV6-5 combines with J gene TRBJ1-1, with D perhaps TRBD1 (5 bases). Germline CDR1 is MNHEY and CDR2 is SVGAGI. The ends were cut back, 4 bases at V and 0 bases at J, with 12 bases in the middle. The CDR3 is 15 residues long. CDR3 coding DNA: TGTGCCAGCAGTTCAAAGGGGCCCTTGAACACTGAAGCTTTCTTT. This sequence encodes CASSSKGPLNTEAFF.